This entry is about one T cell receptor beta chain. Its cognate antigen has yet to be identified. No clone much larger than this one lies a single base away; base qualities are absent. These data are taken from a study of OX40 agonist ivuxolimab in advanced cancers. Some background on the complete study: Ivuxolimab was an agonistic, fully human IgG2 monoclonal antibody directed against OX40 (CD134), a costimulatory receptor. Intravenous ivuxolimab was administered to patients every 2 weeks at six dose levels: 0.01, 0.1, 0.3, 1.5, 3 and 10 mg/kg. Of the approximately 50 dose-escalation patients, hepatocellular carcinoma was present in approximately 20, melanoma in around 15, renal cell carcinoma in 9 and head and neck cancer in 9. In the dose-escalation cohort, 82.7% of patients were male, and the mean age was roughly 60 years, with a range of roughly 20 to 80. Prior anti-PD-1, anti-PD-L1 or anti-CTLA-4 therapy was permitted, and checkpoint inhibitors had been received by 30% to 40% of dose-escalation patients. Partial responses were achieved by three dose-escalation patients, of whom one had hepatocellular carcinoma and two had cutaneous melanoma. Peripheral TCRbeta sequencing aimed to test whether ivuxolimab altered TCR sequence diversity and caused clonal T-cell expansion. The paper covers the monotherapy dose-escalation part of the phase I ivuxolimab trial, which included N of about 50 patients. Paper-wide results and their limitations: At doses of 0.1 to 3.0 mg/kg, clonal expansion of both CD4+ and CD8+ blood T cells was observed from baseline to week 6. The antigen specificity of the clonally expanded peripheral T cells was not determined. Partial responders in the 0.1-3.0 mg/kg groups had among the lowest normalized peripheral clonal expansion, especially among CD8+ T cells. After ivuxolimab, expanded clones were on average more numerous among CD8+ T cells than among CD4+ T cells. Low levels of normalized T-cell clonal expansion were also shown by some nonresponding patients.

To sequence the TCRbeta CDR3 region, genomic DNA was isolated from the sorted cells. The immunoSEQ Assay was used to sequence the TCRbeta CDR3 regions. The source is immuneACCESS, and TCRdb retained only in-frame sequences with V and J called. Part of the clones is not carried over; for the studies checked, unresolved V genes explain less than half of this, and the remainder is unexplained. The sample has about 51,000 clones on record, 70% to 80% of them singletons. The ten largest clones add up to roughly 2% of the sample. Patients with a history of autoimmune disease or receiving systemic immunosuppression were excluded from the trial. Peripheral blood for TCR sequencing was collected from all dose cohorts at baseline, on cycle 4 day 1, and on cycle 7 day 1. Samples were obtained from an open-label, multicenter, first-in-human phase I dose-escalation trial of ivuxolimab. The trial enrolled adults with locally advanced or metastatic head and neck squamous cell, hepatocellular, melanoma or renal cell carcinoma. Before TCR sequencing, CD4+ T cells and CD8+ T cells were sorted from peripheral blood as separate populations.

The receptor comes from an adult with an advanced solid tumor such as melanoma, head and neck, liver or kidney cancer. The sample in question was CD4+ or CD8+ T cells sorted from blood, obtained in a trial of the OX40 agonist ivuxolimab.

The nucleotide sequence reads TGCGCCAGCAGCTTGATTCGAGGGATGAACACTGAAGCTTTCTTT. This codes for CASSLIRGMNTEAFF. The chain couples TRBV5-1 to TRBJ1-1, with the D gene uncertain. Reading from cysteine to phenylalanine, the CDR3 counts 15 amino acids. The read is trimmed to its CDR3 DNA, 45 bases read in frame from base 1. V is cut by 1 base and J by 0 bases, and the space between the germline ends is 10 bases. The germline V gene encodes CDR1 SGHRS and CDR2 YFSETQ.